The clone carrying this T cell receptor (beta chain) appeared once. Its antigen is undetermined. Germline V CDR1 and CDR2: SEHNR, FQNEAQ (reference sequence). V was cut by 4 bases and J by 1 base, with 7 bases left in between. This CDR3 is 13 amino acids long. Time point here: peripheral blood 6 weeks after treatment start. For each patient, 1 to 8 samples were obtained, pretreatment and on-treatment. The data belong to a study of PD-L1 blockade in urothelial cancer. Study context: It was at some point between 2012 and 2014 that patients started atezolizumab at 1,200 mg intravenously every 3 weeks. Blood was subjected to analysis at 3 weeks (second dose) and 6 weeks following treatment start.

The data were produced by immunoSEQ multiplex PCR, yet TCRdb's version contains in-frame clones alone and is incomplete. Of 35,000 to 45,000 clones in the sample, 83% were seen once. Overall study findings and caveats: Patients with below-median pretreatment blood clonality survived longer.

This clonotype was obtained from a man aged 60 to 75 with urothelial cancer. Specimen: PBMCs, collected around atezolizumab (anti-PD-L1) treatment. The chain recombines TRBV7-9 with TRBJ1-2; D gene ambiguous. CDR3 residues: CASSYGINYGYTF. CDR3 in DNA: TGTGCCAGCAGCTACGGGATTAACTATGGCTACACCTTC.